This T cell receptor beta chain was sequenced for a study of blood T cell repertoires in COVID-19. Data came from immunoSEQ multiplex PCR; TCRdb stores just in-frame clones and leaves some out. The repertoire includes around 160,000 clones, 80% of them detected once, and 10% to 15% sits in the top ten. From germline, CDR1 is MGHRA and CDR2 YSYEKL. Unmatched junction bases numbered 7, after V lost 3 bases and J lost 1 base. This CDR3 has 16 amino acids. This receptor was obtained from a man aged 55-75 years with active or convalescent COVID-19. The chain carries TRBV4-1 and TRBJ1-1; 8 bases agree with TRBD1. Sequencing input: peripheral blood. The chain's CDR3 is CASSQATGTGNTEAFF. The CDR3 bases are TGCGCCAGCAGCCAGGCTACTGGGACAGGGAACACTGAAGCTTTCTTT.